The rows below give T cell receptor beta chains drawn from one sample of a study of patients and donors after allogeneic stem cell transplantation. Each CDR3 protein is one row after TCRdb ran MiXCR on the RT-PCR reads. The data show about 200,000 distinct CDR3 sequences, with less than 50% seen just once and approximately 10% held by the top ten. Sequenced: blood, either unsorted or a sorted T cell fraction (not recorded which). These receptors came from a human donor who was either an allogeneic HSCT recipient or a stem cell or donor lymphocyte infusion donor (not recorded which). It is not recorded whose cells these are; they may come from a transplant donor. CDR3s leave out the opening cysteine and the closing phenylalanine or tryptophan. Each record gives: V gene, D gene, CDR3 protein. A D gene is named only where the DNA matches it firmly.

TRBV5-1 - ASSSEALRNTEAF
TRBV30 - AWSVVLNTEAF
TRBV21-1 - ASSRTALLSSYNSPLH
TRBV27 - ASSLSPDALRGKLF
TRBV20-1 - SAPWRAEREKLF
TRBV25-1 - ASSETGINTYEQY
TRBV12-3/TRBV12-4 - ASSLVRRNEQY
TRBV10-3 TRBD1 ATKTGTGGYGYT
TRBV4-1 - ASSQTGTVLNQPQH
TRBV6-1 - ASSVAAGEQY
TRBV7-3 TRBD2 ASSLTLGGAGDTQY
TRBV6-6 - ASHGLYGYT
TRBV12-3/TRBV12-4 TRBD1 ASRRTGSTEAF
TRBV27 - ASSLEHTDTEAF
TRBV20-1 - SARDFTGTPNTGELF
TRBV29-1 TRBD2 SVGTSGGANTQY
TRBV12-3/TRBV12-4 TRBD1 ASRVGDSHGYT
TRBV7-2 - ASSSRGPGTQY
TRBV10-3 - AISGVQETQY
TRBV15 - ATSRALHEAF
TRBV9 - ASSVGTSPSYEQY
TRBV29-1 - SVEASMNTEAF
TRBV4-2 - ASSNRVVSGANVLT
TRBV6-5 - ASSYGQNYEQY
TRBV12-3/TRBV12-4 TRBD1 ASRGQGSGTEAF
TRBV29-1 - SAGTPPYEQY
TRBV5-1 TRBD1 ASSLAPGTGVSPYGYT
TRBV28 - ASSPTGSTNEKLF
TRBV11-1 - ASSLNQGIYYYNEQF
TRBV5-6 - ASSLAGTQNYNEQF
TRBV20-1 TRBD1 SAGTGGNSPLH
TRBV19 - ASTRVGGSNQPQH
TRBV6-5 - ASSTGGAEAF
TRBV12-3/TRBV12-4 - ASSTEPGEPQH
TRBV4-1 - ASSQDRGTFATDTQY
TRBV5-5 - ASSLQGTSYEQY
TRBV24-1 - ATSEAAGLRETQY
TRBV12-3/TRBV12-4 - ASSLRGLTEAF
TRBV4-1 - ASSHKSNRGGYNEQF
TRBV27 - ASKGRGRNYEQY
TRBV5-5 - ASSLAPYNEQF
TRBV24-1 - ATSDRTGRERNEQF
TRBV6-6 - ASSDKWSNYGYT
TRBV20-1 TRBD1 SARVGTGVEKLF
TRBV6-6 - ASSKGGQLPNYGYT
TRBV27 TRBD1 ASRQGHSYEQY
TRBV28 - ASSLWRGPPYEQY
TRBV12-3/TRBV12-4 - AMGGGTSNYGYT
TRBV28 - ASSSLGFPSGNTIY
TRBV7-6 - ASSNRQINNEQF
TRBV12-3/TRBV12-4 - ASMEETTNEKLF
TRBV3-1 - ASSQVRTGTTEAF
TRBV30 - AWRREASYGYT
TRBV9 TRBD1 ASSPEQGFYYEQY
TRBV12-3/TRBV12-4 - ASSTLSYNSPLH